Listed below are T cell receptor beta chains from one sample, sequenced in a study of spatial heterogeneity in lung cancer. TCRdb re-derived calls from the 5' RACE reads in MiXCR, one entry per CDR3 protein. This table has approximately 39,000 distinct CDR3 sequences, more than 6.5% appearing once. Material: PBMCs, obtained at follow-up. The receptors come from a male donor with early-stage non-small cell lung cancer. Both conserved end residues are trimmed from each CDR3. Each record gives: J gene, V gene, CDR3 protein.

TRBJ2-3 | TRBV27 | ASSTRQGGTIMDTQY
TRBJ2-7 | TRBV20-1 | SARTSVTYEQY
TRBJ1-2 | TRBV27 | ASSLSDSGQRGYT
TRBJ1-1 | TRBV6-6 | ASSQTSTGAEAF
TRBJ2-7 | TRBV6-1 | ASSEGVTAGVYSYEQY
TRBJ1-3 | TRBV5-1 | ASSSDPRTIY
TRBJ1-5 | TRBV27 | ASSSRTGWDSNQPQH
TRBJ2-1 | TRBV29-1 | SASGQGPSYNEQF
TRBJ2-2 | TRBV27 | ASSLQSPNGGIQLF
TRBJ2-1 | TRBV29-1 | SVGQAVESNEQF
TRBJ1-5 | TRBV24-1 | ATSDDTGCHQPQH
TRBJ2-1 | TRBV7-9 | AIDRDNEQF
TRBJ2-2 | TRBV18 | ASSLNGEGPNTGELF
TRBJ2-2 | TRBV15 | ATSRARQLGAGELF
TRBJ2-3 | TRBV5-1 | ASSLASGGSTDTQY
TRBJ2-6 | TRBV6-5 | ASRNMDLSGANVLT
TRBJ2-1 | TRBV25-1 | ASSEGRFYDEQF
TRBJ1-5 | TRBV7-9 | ASSPDRAGNQPQH
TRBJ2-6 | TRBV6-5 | ASSSPGKNVLT